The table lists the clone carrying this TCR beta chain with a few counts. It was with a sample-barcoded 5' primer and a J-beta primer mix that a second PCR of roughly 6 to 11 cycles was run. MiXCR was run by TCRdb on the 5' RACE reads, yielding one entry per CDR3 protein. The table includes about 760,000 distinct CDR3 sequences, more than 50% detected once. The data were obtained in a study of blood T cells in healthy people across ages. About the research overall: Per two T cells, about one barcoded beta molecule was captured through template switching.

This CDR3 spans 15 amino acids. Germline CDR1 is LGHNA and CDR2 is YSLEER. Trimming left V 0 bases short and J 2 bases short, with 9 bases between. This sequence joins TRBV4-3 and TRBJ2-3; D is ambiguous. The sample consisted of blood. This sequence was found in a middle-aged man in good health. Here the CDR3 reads CASSQDVGFTDTQYF. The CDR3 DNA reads TGCGCCAGCAGCCAAGATGTGGGCTTCACAGATACGCAGTATTTT.